This TCR beta chain was captured by sequencing in a study of CD8 T cells in ankylosing spondylitis. Study observations and caveats: Blood of patients with ankylosing spondylitis appeared to be characterized by a TCR beta motif of eight highly homologous variants.

This clonotype has at least ten counts. The antigen remains unidentified. Germline assignment: CDR1 SGHDN and CDR2 FVKESK. The CDR3 has 17 residues. V shed 4 bases and J 1 base; nucleotides not matched to a gene: 6. Molecular-barcoded quantitative 5'-RACE produced these TCR beta libraries. TCRdb called the 5' RACE reads again in MiXCR, with one record for every CDR3 protein. The sample contains roughly 440,000 distinct CDR3 sequences, over 15% of which appear only once. V usage is TRBV14 and J usage is TRBJ1-6; TRBD1 aligns across 8 bases. The sequenced sample consisted of blood, either unsorted or a sorted T cell fraction (not recorded which). The receptor comes from a male donor with ankylosing spondylitis. The CDR3 sequence is CASSPRTGTSYNSPLHF. CDR3 bases: TGTGCCAGCAGCCCTCGGACAGGGACGTCCTATAATTCACCCCTCCACTTT.